These 20 T cell receptor beta chains were sequenced from one sample in a study of CD4+ T cells in melanoma. Clones were read by immunoSEQ multiplex PCR, and TCRdb kept only the in-frame ones, dropping some. Counted here are about 21,000 clones, roughly 78% occurring once; the ten biggest clones make up over 9.5%. All receptors derive from a human donor with melanoma.

This sequence joins TRBV12-5 and TRBJ2-7; 7 bases line up with TRBD1. The V gene end was trimmed by 6 bases and the J gene end by 5 bases; junction bases not matched to a gene: 13. The CDR3 consists of 15 residues. Germline CDR1 reads LGHNT; CDR2 reads FRNRAP. In DNA, the CDR3 is TGTGCTAGTGGCCAGAGAACAGGGGCCAGCGACGAGCAGTACTTC. Its protein is CASGQRTGASDEQYF.

The J gene is TRBJ2-4, the V gene TRBV21-1; the listed D gene, TRBD1, was not tested against the DNA. TRBV21-1 is a recognized pseudogene. This CDR3 is built from 16 residues. The CDR3 nucleotides are TGTGCCAGCAGCGGACACAGGGTGAGGGCCAAAAACATTCAGTACTTC. This gives the protein CASSGHRVRAKNIQYF.

This clone was seen more than once but under ten times. In DNA form, the CDR3 reads TGCGCCAGCAGCCTCACCCGGGACACCAATCAGCCCCAGCATTTT. Protein sequence: CASSLTRDTNQPQHF. V is TRBV4-1 and J is TRBJ1-5; D might be TRBD1 (6 bases). Trimming removed 4 bases from V and 3 bases from J, with 13 bases in between. CDR3 size: 15 residues. The germline V gene encodes CDR1 MGHRA and CDR2 YSYEKL.

V is TRBV5-1 and J is TRBJ1-1; weak D call: TRBD1 (5 bases). This CDR3 is built from 15 residues. Germline CDR1 and CDR2: SGHRS and YFSETQ. Between the trimmed V and J ends, which lost 0 bases and 1 base, there was a span of 10 bases. The CDR3: CASSLARDGNTEAFF. In DNA, the CDR3 is TGCGCCAGCAGCTTGGCCCGGGACGGGAACACTGAAGCTTTCTTT.

The chain's CDR3 is CASSQESRGGIGETQYF. The DNA of the CDR3 is TGCGCCAGCAGCCAAGAGAGTAGGGGGGGGATAGGAGAGACCCAGTACTTC. The chain has TRBV4-1 and TRBJ2-5, with D perhaps TRBD2 (7 bases). CDR1 and CDR2 from the germline V gene are MGHRA and YSYEKL. This CDR3 region has 17 residues. Trimming removed 0 bases at V and 4 bases at J, with 18 bases between.

The chain is built from TRBV2 and TRBJ2-2, with D maybe TRBD2 (6 bases). Germline loops: CDR1 SNHLY, CDR2 FYNNEI. CDR3 length: 15 amino acids. Trimming removed 4 bases from V and 3 bases from J, with 12 bases in between. The CDR3 here is CASSGAGRYTGELFF. As DNA, the CDR3 is TGTGCCAGCAGTGGGGCAGGGAGGTACACCGGGGAGCTGTTTTTT.

The chain is built from TRBV11-3 and TRBJ2-2; no definite D call. Trimming stripped 1 base from V and 6 bases from J, with 3 bases between. Germline assignment: CDR1 SGHNT and CDR2 YENEEA. CDR3 length: 12 residues. Written as DNA, the CDR3 is TGTGCCAGCAGCTTAGCGGCCGGGGAGCTGTTTTTT. This sequence encodes CASSLAAGELFF.

The chain employs TRBV7-4 and TRBJ2-7; 10 bases are shared with TRBD1. The CDR3 has 14 amino acids. Germline V gene lookup returns CDR1 SGHVT and CDR2 SQSDAQ. J lost 6 bases, V lost 5 bases, and 7 bases had no gene match. The chain's CDR3 is CASSNRDRGREQYF. The CDR3 nucleotides read TGTGCCAGCAGCAACCGGGACAGGGGACGCGAGCAGTACTTC.

The chain employs TRBV15 and TRBJ1-1; possibly TRBD1 for D (5 bases). With 1 base removed from V and 1 base from J, the gap between germline ends came to 10 bases. Germline V gene lookup returns CDR1 LNHNV and CDR2 YYDKDF (reference sequence). The CDR3 runs 15 residues. The CDR3 protein is CATSRAGRSNTEAFF. The DNA for the CDR3 is TGTGCCACCAGCAGAGCGGGACGGTCGAACACTGAAGCTTTCTTT.

The chain uses TRBV5-1 and TRBJ2-7; 7 bases agree with TRBD1. The junction had 13 bases not matched to a gene; V was cut back by 4 bases and J by 3 bases. The length of the CDR3 is 16 residues. Germline V gene sequence: CDR1 SGHRS, CDR2 YFSETQ. The CDR3 loop is CASSPDFGQEGYEQYF. The CDR3 coding sequence is TGCGCCAGCAGCCCCGATTTCGGACAGGAAGGCTACGAGCAGTACTTC.

V gene TRBV9 combines with J gene TRBJ2-2; 10 nucleotides agree with TRBD1. Germline V gives CDR1 SGDLS, CDR2 YYNGEE. V lost 4 bases and J lost 4; bases outside the gene matches: 4. CDR3 length equals 15 residues. The CDR3 nucleotides are TGTGCCAGCAGCCTCGACAGGGGGCTCACCGGGGAGCTGTTTTTT. It is translated as CASSLDRGLTGELFF.

The rearrangement links TRBV27 to TRBJ1-2; D unresolved. Trimming stripped 3 bases from V and 4 bases from J, with 21 bases between. Germline V CDR1 and CDR2: MNHEY, SMNVEV (reference sequence). CDR3 length equals 17 residues. In nucleotides, the CDR3 is TGTGCCAGCAGTTTCCGGGGAGTTAGTTCGTCAAGCTATGGCTACACCTTC. Protein sequence: CASSFRGVSSSSYGYTF.

In this sample, this clone turned up a few times. The chain uses TRBV2 and TRBJ2-7, with TRBD2 identical over 10 bases. Germline V lookup: CDR1 SNHLY, CDR2 FYNNEI. Trimming removed 3 bases from V and 4 bases from J; junction bases left unmatched: 6. This CDR3 region has 15 residues. CDR3 nucleotide sequence: TGTGCCAGCAGTGACGAGCGGGGGGGCCATTACGAGCAGTACTTC. Protein product: CASSDERGGHYEQYF.

This clone has just one count. This chain joins TRBV5-1 and TRBJ2-1, with TRBD2 matching over 14 bases. CDR1 is SGHRS and CDR2 is YFSETQ in the germline V gene. The CDR3 is made up of 16 amino acids. Trimming removed 4 bases from V and 9 bases from J; junction bases left unmatched: 9. Here the CDR3 DNA reads TGCGCCAGCAGCCAACGACTAGCGGGGGGGCCCACTGAGCAGTTCTTC. Its protein product is CASSQRLAGGPTEQFF.

The J gene is TRBJ2-1, the V gene TRBV5-4; 9 bases match TRBD1. CDR1 is SGHNT, CDR2 YYREEE, per germline (reference sequence). V was clipped by 3 bases and J by 4 bases; unmatched bases: 11. This CDR3 is built from 17 residues. CDR3 in DNA: TGTGCCAGCAGCTGGGGATCCGGGACAGGGTCGTACAATGAGCAGTTCTTC. Translation: CASSWGSGTGSYNEQFF.

The chain recombines TRBV5-1 with TRBJ2-5; the match to TRBD1 covers 7 bases. Losses at the gene ends were 0 bases for V and 2 bases for J; bases not matched to a gene: 7. Germline CDR1 SGHRS, CDR2 YFSETQ. The CDR3 length is 16 residues. This chain's CDR3 is CASSLALTGIQETQYF. The DNA of the CDR3 is TGCGCCAGCAGCTTGGCCCTGACAGGGATTCAAGAGACCCAGTACTTC.

This chain links TRBV4-1 with TRBJ2-1, with D perhaps assigned TRBD1 or TRBD2 (6 bases each). The CDR3 is made up of 17 amino acids. Trimming took 1 base from V and 4 from J, leaving 17 bases between them. CDR1 MGHRA and CDR2 YSYEKL come from the germline V gene. CDR3 coding DNA: TGCGCCAGCAGCCAAGTGGGTTGGGGGGCGCGATACAATGAGCAGTTCTTC. As protein: CASSQVGWGARYNEQFF.

The chain recombines TRBV6-1 with TRBJ1-2; D is uncertain. Germline CDR1 reads MNHNS; CDR2 reads SASEGT. The CDR3 is 13 amino acids. Deletions cut 3 bases from V and 8 bases from J, with 13 bases between. CDR3 in amino acids: CASSDFRVGGYTF. CDR3 DNA: TGTGCCAGCAGTGATTTTAGGGTGGGCGGCTACACCTTC.

The genes are TRBV14 and TRBJ1-3; D gene unclear. Trimming cost V 6 bases and J 8 bases, with 17 bases left between them. Germline CDR1 SGHDN, CDR2 FVKESK. This CDR3 comprises 14 residues. CDR3 nucleotide sequence: TGTGCCAGCAGTCAGAGGCGCTTCTCGGACACCATATATTTT. Translation gives CASSQRRFSDTIYF.

This chain uses TRBV5-1 with TRBJ2-1; D remains ambiguous. CDR3 length: 17 residues. The V and J ends lost 4 bases and 4 bases respectively, with 21 bases between them. Germline V CDR1 and CDR2: SGHRS, YFSETQ. The CDR3 reads CASSINKGRALYNEQFF. The CDR3 DNA reads as TGCGCCAGCAGCATAAACAAGGGCCGGGCCCTTTACAATGAGCAGTTCTTC.